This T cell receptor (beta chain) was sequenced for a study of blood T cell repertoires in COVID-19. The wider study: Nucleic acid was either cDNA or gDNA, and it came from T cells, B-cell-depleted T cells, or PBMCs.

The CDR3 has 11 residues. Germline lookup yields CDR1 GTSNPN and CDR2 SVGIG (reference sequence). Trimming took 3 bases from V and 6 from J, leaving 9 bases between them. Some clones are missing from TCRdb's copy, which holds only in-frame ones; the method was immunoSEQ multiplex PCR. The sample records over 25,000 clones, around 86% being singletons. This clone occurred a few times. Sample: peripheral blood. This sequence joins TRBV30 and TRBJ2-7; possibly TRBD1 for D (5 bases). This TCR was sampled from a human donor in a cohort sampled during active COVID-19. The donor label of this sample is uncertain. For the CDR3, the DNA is TGTGCCTGGAGCCGACAGTTCGAGCAGTACTTC. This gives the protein CAWSRQFEQYF.